The rows below give T cell receptor beta chains drawn from one sample of a study of metastatic and nonmetastatic thyroid tumors. TCRdb re-called clones via MiXCR from the PCR reads. The table has 25,000 to 30,000 clones, 16% seen once. The sequenced sample was blood. The receptors come from a male donor with papillary thyroid cancer or a benign thyroid nodule (not recorded which). Some clones in this sample may be carry-over from other donors' samples. CDR3s include the opening cysteine and the closing phenylalanine or tryptophan. The D gene is left open where the match is weak. Expanded clones get a size class; other rows say once, few or many, or leave the size out.

>TRBV20-1|TRBD2|TRBJ2-1|-
TGCAGTGATAGCAGCCGGGGGACTAGCGTACACTTC
CSDSSRGTSVHF
>TRBV6-1|-|TRBJ1-4|many
TGTGCCAGCAGTACGGACCGAGGGGATGAAAAACTGTTTTTT
CASSTDRGDEKLFF
>TRBV6-1|-|TRBJ2-3|few
TGTTCCAGCAGAATCAGCGGAAGGGGTGGAGATACGCAGTATTTT
CSSRISGRGGDTQYF
>TRBV7-8|TRBD1|TRBJ1-1|many
TGTGCCAGCAGCTTAGCTGGGACAGGGGTGAACACTGAAGCTTTCTTT
CASSLAGTGVNTEAFF
>TRBV11-2|TRBD1|TRBJ1-6|medium-sized
TGTGCCAGCACCCTTACGGGACAGCACAATTCACCCCTCCACTTT
CASTLTGQHNSPLHF
>TRBV30|-|TRBJ2-7|few
TGTGCCTGGAGTGGGCACCCGAAAACTTTTACCTACGAGCAGTACTTC
CAWSGHPKTFTYEQYF
>TRBV19|-|TRBJ2-2|-
TGTGCCAGTAGTATATCGTCCGTGAACACCGGGGAGCTGTTTTTT
CASSISSVNTGELFF
>TRBV20-1|-|TRBJ1-5|many
TGCAGTGCTAGAGAAGGCGGGGATCAGCCCCAGCATTTT
CSAREGGDQPQHF
>TRBV14|-|TRBJ2-7|-
TGTGCCAGCAGCTCACTAGCTGGGATTTACAAGCAGTACTTC
CASSSLAGIYKQYF
>TRBV6-1|TRBD1|TRBJ1-2|many
TGTGCCAGCAGTCCTAGACAGGGGCATTTCTATGGCTACACCTTC
CASSPRQGHFYGYTF
>TRBV30|-|TRBJ2-7|-
TGTGCCTGGAGTGTTAACGGGAGAAACGAGCAGTACTTC
CAWSVNGRNEQYF
>TRBV6-1|-|TRBJ2-1|many
TGTGCCAGCAGAGCCTCCGGGGCCCAGTTCTTC
CASRASGAQFF
>TRBV10-2|-|TRBJ1-1|few
TGCGCCAGCAGTGAGGGTAAGAACACTGAAGCTTTCTTT
CASSEGKNTEAFF
>TRBV27|-|TRBJ1-1|many
TGTGCCAGCAGTTTAGCCGGGGGAGATACCACTGAAGCTTTCTTT
CASSLAGGDTTEAFF
>TRBV7-3|-|TRBJ2-3|many
TGTGCCAGCAGCTTCCTAGGGACAGATACGCAGTATTTT
CASSFLGTDTQYF
>TRBV24-1|-|TRBJ2-2|few
TGTGCCACCAGTGTAGGATCCGACACCGGGGAGCTGTTTTTT
CATSVGSDTGELFF
>TRBV11-2|-|TRBJ2-7|medium-sized
TGTGCCAGCAGCGAGGGGAAAAACGAGCAGTACTTC
CASSEGKNEQYF
>TRBV9|TRBD1|TRBJ1-3|many
TGTGCCAGCAGCTTCGGACAGGCGGCTCGCTCTGGAAACACCATATATTTT
CASSFGQAARSGNTIYF
>TRBV10-1|-|TRBJ2-7|many
TGCGCCAAAAACGGCCCCGTCTACGAGCAGTACTTC
CAKNGPVYEQYF
>TRBV4-2|TRBD2|TRBJ2-7|many
TGTGCCAGCAGCGTCGACGCGGGGGAGGAGCAGTACTTC
CASSVDAGEEQYF
>TRBV5-6|-|TRBJ2-7|many
TGTGCCAGCACCCCAAGGATTAGGGACGAGCAGTACTTC
CASTPRIRDEQYF
>TRBV19|TRBD1|TRBJ1-2|-
TGTGCCAGTAGTCAAAACGGGACAGGGGGCTATGGCTACACCTTC
CASSQNGTGGYGYTF
>TRBV3-1|-|TRBJ2-7|medium-sized
TGTGCCAGCAGCCTGACGTCTAGGGGGAACGAGCAGTACTTC
CASSLTSRGNEQYF
>TRBV19|-|TRBJ2-1|many
TGTGCCAGTAGTATCAGAAGCCAGCATGAGCAGTTCTTC
CASSIRSQHEQFF
>TRBV7-6|-|TRBJ1-2|many
TGTGCCAGCAGCTTAGGGGCAGGCGACTATGGCTACACCTTC
CASSLGAGDYGYTF